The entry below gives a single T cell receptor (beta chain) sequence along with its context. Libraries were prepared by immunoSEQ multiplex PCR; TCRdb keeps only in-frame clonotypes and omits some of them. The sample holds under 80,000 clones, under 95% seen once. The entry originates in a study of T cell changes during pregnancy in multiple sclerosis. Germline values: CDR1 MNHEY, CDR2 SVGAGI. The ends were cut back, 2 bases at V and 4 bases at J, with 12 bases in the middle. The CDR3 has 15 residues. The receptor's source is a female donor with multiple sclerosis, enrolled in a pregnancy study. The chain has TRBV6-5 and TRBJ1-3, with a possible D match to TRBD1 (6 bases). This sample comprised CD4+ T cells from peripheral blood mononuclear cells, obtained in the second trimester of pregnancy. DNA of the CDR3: TGTGCCAGCAGTTACCTCCAGGGGATGGGAAACACCATATATTTT. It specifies CASSYLQGMGNTIYF.